The rows below give T cell receptor beta chains drawn from one sample of a study of blood T cell repertoires in COVID-19. Some clones are missing from TCRdb's copy, which holds only in-frame ones; the method was immunoSEQ multiplex PCR. The table shows about 140,000 clones, with roughly 82% occurring only once. The sequenced material came from peripheral blood. These receptor sequences come from a man older than 75 with acute or convalescent COVID-19. The CDR3 runs from the conserved cysteine through the conserved F or W. D genes are given only for firm matches. Clone size is shown for a subset of rows, as once, few, many or a class of expanded clone.

-	-	TRBV9	TRBJ1-6	CASSPWSGGNSPLHF	TGTGCCAGCAGCCCATGGTCCGGGGGTAATTCACCCCTCCACTTT
-	-	TRBV2	TRBJ2-5	CASSYQETQYF	TGTGCCAGCAGCTACCAAGAGACCCAGTACTTC
-	-	TRBV10-3	TRBJ2-5	CAISDERGQQETQYF	TGTGCCATCAGCGACGAACGAGGACAGCAAGAGACCCAGTACTTC
TRBD2	-	TRBV5-4	TRBJ2-1	CASSTRLAGGTEQFF	TGTGCCAGCAGCACAAGACTAGCGGGGGGGACTGAGCAGTTCTTC
-	-	TRBV24-1	TRBJ2-5	CATSDWTGGGTQYF	TGTGCCACCAGTGATTGGACTGGCGGAGGGACCCAGTACTTC
TRBD1	-	TRBV10-3	TRBJ1-4	CAISSGTGGGPGNEKLFF	TGTGCCATCAGTTCCGGGACAGGAGGTGGACCGGGTAATGAAAAACTGTTTTTT
-	many	TRBV5-6	TRBJ1-5	CASSTRELWQPQHF	TGTGCCAGCAGCACTCGGGAACTATGGCAGCCCCAGCATTTT
TRBD2	-	TRBV29-1	TRBJ2-3	CSVPTSGGPRGGDTQYF	TGCAGCGTCCCGACTAGCGGGGGGCCTAGGGGCGGAGATACGCAGTATTTT
-	-	TRBV10-3	TRBJ1-3	CAVGTPGSSGNTIYF	TGTGCCGTCGGGACTCCAGGGTCCTCTGGAAACACCATATATTTT
TRBD1	once	TRBV18	TRBJ2-3	CASSLRTGADTQYF	TGTGCCAGCTCACTGAGGACAGGGGCAGATACGCAGTATTTT
TRBD1	-	TRBV29-1	TRBJ1-2	CSVGTGGNYGYTF	TGCAGCGTTGGGACAGGAGGTAACTATGGCTACACCTTC
-	few	TRBV29-1	TRBJ2-1	CSVEAVVNEQFF	TGCAGCGTTGAGGCTGTGGTCAATGAGCAGTTCTTC
-	-	TRBV7-9	TRBJ1-2	CASSLAVYGYTF	TGTGCCAGCAGCTTAGCCGTTTATGGCTACACCTTC
TRBD2	few	TRBV7-2	TRBJ2-3	CASSFPSSGEDTQYF	TGTGCCAGCAGCTTTCCGAGTAGCGGGGAAGATACGCAGTATTTT
TRBD2	-	TRBV27	TRBJ2-5	CASSSSGRAQYF	TGTGCCAGCAGCTCTTCCGGGAGGGCCCAGTACTTC
TRBD1	-	TRBV3-1/TRBV3-2	TRBJ2-2	CASSQADRAGELFF	TGTGCCAGCAGCCAAGCTGACAGGGCCGGGGAGCTGTTTTTT
TRBD2	-	TRBV2	TRBJ2-1	CASRAGTSGYNEQFF	TGTGCCAGCAGAGCCGGGACTAGCGGGTACAATGAGCAGTTCTTC